Each of the 32 T cell receptor beta chains below was sequenced from the same sample in a study of response to subunit inactivated influenza vaccine. TCRdb called the RT-PCR reads again in MiXCR, with one record for every CDR3 protein. The sample has about 620,000 distinct CDR3 sequences, roughly 12% seen once; the top ten hold 9.5% to 13%. This specimen was PBMCs from blood, taken on the day of vaccination. The receptors stem from a middle-aged man who received an inactivated influenza vaccine.

The rearrangement uses TRBV6-1 and TRBJ2-7, with 11 nucleotides matching TRBD2. This CDR3 is built from 14 residues. The V segment lost 5 bases and the J segment 5 bases; nucleotides outside the gene matches: 5. Per the germline V gene, CDR1 is MNHNS and CDR2 is SASEGT. In DNA, the CDR3 is TGTGCCAGCAGTCCCCTGGGACTAGCGGACGAGCAGTACTTC. It encodes CASSPLGLADEQYF.

This clonotype was picked up many times. The rearrangement joins TRBV3-1 to TRBJ1-1, with a weak D call TRBD1 (5 bases). The CDR3 covers 14 residues. Trimming pared 0 bases from V and 7 bases from J, leaving 12 bases between. Germline values: CDR1 LGHDT, CDR2 YNNKEL (reference sequence). DNA for the CDR3: TGTGCCAGCAGCCAAGATACGGGGGGGGTTGAAGCTTTCTTT. It encodes CASSQDTGGVEAFF.

This clonotype has a handful of counts. The CDR3 loop is CSARDWSRGPYEQYF. In DNA form, the CDR3 reads TGCAGTGCTAGAGATTGGTCGCGGGGCCCTTACGAGCAGTACTTC. This chain connects TRBV20-1 to TRBJ2-7; weak D call: TRBD2 (6 bases). The CDR3 runs to 15 residues. The V end was cut by 0 bases, the J end by 4 bases, with 16 bases between. The germline V gene encodes CDR1 DFQATT and CDR2 SNEGSKA (reference sequence).

This clonotype was observed once. The V gene is TRBV6-5, the J gene TRBJ1-4, with 7 bases identical to TRBD1. The germline CDR1 and CDR2 sequences are MNHEY and SVGAGI. The CDR3 is 16 amino acids. V lost 0 bases and J lost 7; bases outside the gene matches: 8. CDR3 DNA sequence: TGTGCCAGCAGTTACTCGCGACAGGGTATGGGTGAAAAACTGTTTTTT. The encoded protein is CASSYSRQGMGEKLFF.

A few counts support this clonotype. The chain combines TRBV10-3 with TRBJ2-7, with D tentatively TRBD2 (7 bases). Germline CDR1 reads ENHRY; CDR2 reads SYGVKD. V was trimmed by 0 bases and J by 0 bases, leaving 12 bases between them. The length of the CDR3 is 16 residues. CDR3 in amino acids: CAISESLGGASYEQYF. Here the CDR3 DNA reads TGTGCCATCAGTGAGTCATTGGGGGGGGCCTCCTACGAGCAGTACTTC.

The chain combines TRBV9 with TRBJ2-1, with 8 bases identical to TRBD2. Germline CDR1 reads SGDLS; CDR2 reads YYNGEE. J lost 8 bases, V lost 3 bases, and 13 bases had no gene match. This CDR3 region has 16 residues. In DNA form, the CDR3 reads TGTGCCAGCAGCGCGACCGGGACTAGTGATTTCTATGAGCAGTTCTTC. Its translation is CASSATGTSDFYEQFF.

This clonotype was observed many times. The chain uses TRBV30 and TRBJ2-3, with 8 nucleotides matching TRBD2. J lost 8 bases, V lost 2 bases, and 12 bases had no gene match. The CDR3 is 15 amino acids. Per the germline V gene, CDR1 is GTSNPN and CDR2 is SVGIG (reference sequence). CDR3 coding DNA: TGTGCCTGGAGTCCGGAGCGGGGGACCGCCGGTACGCAGTATTTT. It specifies CAWSPERGTAGTQYF.

This clonotype was recorded many times. The rearrangement uses TRBV12-3 or TRBV12-4 and TRBJ2-5; 7 bases are shared with TRBD1. Germline trimming cut 3 bases from V and 3 bases from J; bases unmatched to any gene: 10. CDR3 length: 16 residues. The chain's CDR3 is CASSFSGTDLKETQYF. The CDR3 DNA is TGTGCCAGCAGTTTCTCCGGGACAGACTTAAAAGAGACCCAGTACTTC.

The genes are TRBV20-1 and TRBJ2-7; D unclear. Looked up from germline, CDR1 is DFQATT and CDR2 is SNEGSKA (reference sequence). The length of the CDR3 is 15 residues. V dropped 3 bases and J dropped 0 bases, with 15 bases sitting between them. The chain's CDR3 is CSASSLRQVSYEQYF. The CDR3 DNA is TGCAGTGCTAGTTCCTTACGCCAAGTCTCCTACGAGCAGTACTTC.

This clonotype appeared once. The chain carries TRBV5-1 and TRBJ2-5; possible D gene TRBD1, 5 bases. With 0 bases removed from V and 4 bases from J, the gap between germline ends came to 13 bases. CDR1 and CDR2 (germline): SGHRS, YFSETQ. The CDR3 has 15 amino acids. The DNA of the CDR3 is TGCGCCAGCAGCTTGGCTCAGGGTTATGGAGAGACCCAGTACTTC. This translates into CASSLAQGYGETQYF.

This clonotype was counted ten times or more. The chain joins TRBV12-3 or TRBV12-4 to TRBJ2-7; the match to TRBD2 covers 8 bases. With 6 bases clipped from V and 3 bases from J, the junction kept 4 bases outside the gene matches. This CDR3 region has 13 residues. CDR3 sequence reads: CASSTSGGYEQYF. The DNA for the CDR3 is TGTGCCAGCAGCACCAGCGGGGGCTACGAGCAGTACTTC.

The chain recombines TRBV28 with TRBJ2-1; TRBD2 agrees at 7 bases. Trimming at V came to 5 bases and at J to 9 bases, leaving 22 bases not matched to a gene. The CDR3 is 18 amino acids. Germline lookup yields CDR1 MDHEN and CDR2 SYDVKM. The DNA for the CDR3 is TGTGCCAGCAGTAAAGCGGATGGGGTTTGGGAGCGGGATCGTGAGCAGTTCTTC. Encoded protein: CASSKADGVWERDREQFF.

This clonotype has only a few counts. The rearrangement uses TRBV5-5 and TRBJ2-7, with 8 bases that match TRBD2. V shed 4 bases and J 6 bases; nucleotides not matched to a gene: 9. In germline, CDR1 is SGHKS, CDR2 YYEKEE (reference sequence). This CDR3 comprises 14 residues. CDR3 amino acids: CASSMDGRGLEQYF. Here the CDR3 DNA reads TGTGCCAGCAGCATGGACGGGAGGGGTCTCGAGCAGTACTTC.

The chain carries TRBV15 and TRBJ2-7; a possible D gene is TRBD2 (6 bases). V was cut by 0 bases and J by 0 bases, with 6 bases left in between. This CDR3 has 14 amino acids. CDR1 and CDR2 from the germline V gene are LNHNV and YYDKDF (reference sequence). The CDR3 spells CATSRETSSYEQYF. CDR3 in DNA: TGTGCCACCAGCAGAGAGACTAGCTCCTACGAGCAGTACTTC.

This clonotype occurred a few times. The J gene is TRBJ2-7, the V gene TRBV11-2; possible D gene TRBD2, 5 bases. The CDR3 sequence is 14 residues long. The ends were cut back, 4 bases at V and 2 bases at J, with 12 bases in the middle. Germline V CDR1 and CDR2: SGHAT, FQNNGV. The CDR3 DNA reads as TGTGCCAGCAGCTCAATAGCGAGCCCCTACGAGCAGTACTTC. It codes for CASSSIASPYEQYF.

This clonotype has a handful of counts. The chain combines TRBV11-2 with TRBJ2-3; TRBD2 agrees at 11 bases. Germline CDR1 is SGHAT and CDR2 is FQNNGV. The CDR3 runs 18 residues. The V and J ends lost 5 bases and 3 bases, in that order; junction bases with no gene match: 13. The CDR3 bases are TGTGCCAGCAGCACTAGTCTATTAGCGGGAGGGTGGACAGATACGCAGTATTTT. It translates to CASSTSLLAGGWTDTQYF.

This clonotype showed up many times. Here the CDR3 reads CASSWTSGKLSYEQYF. CDR3 nucleotide sequence: TGCGCCAGCAGCTGGACTAGCGGTAAACTCTCCTACGAGCAGTACTTC. This sequence joins TRBV5-1 and TRBJ2-7; 10 bases agree with TRBD2. Trimming took 3 bases from V and 0 from J; bases not matched to a gene: 6. The CDR3 has 16 amino acids. CDR1 SGHRS and CDR2 YFSETQ come from the germline V gene.

In its sample, this clonotype was seen a few times. V usage is TRBV3-1 and J usage is TRBJ1-6; 11 positions match TRBD1. CDR1 is LGHDT and CDR2 is YNNKEL in the germline V gene (reference sequence). This CDR3 is built from 15 residues. V was pared by 3 bases and J by 10 bases, with 5 bases of the junction left unmatched. In nucleotides, the CDR3 is TGTGCCAGCAGCCAGACGGACAGGGGGCGGTCACCCCTCCACTTT. It translates to CASSQTDRGRSPLHF.

This clonotype was observed a few times. The chain links TRBV5-1 to TRBJ2-7; TRBD1 is a possible D gene (9 bases). Trimming pared 4 bases from V and 4 bases from J, leaving 18 bases between. The length of the CDR3 is 15 residues. CDR1 is SGHRS and CDR2 is YFSETQ in the germline V gene. The CDR3 protein is CASSPGGTGFYEQYF. CDR3 nucleotide sequence: TGCGCCAGCAGCCCGGGAGGGACAGGGTTTTACGAGCAGTACTTC. The entire variable domain, with the rest obtained from reference TRBV5-1 and TRBJ2-7, is as follows: KAGVTQTPRYLIKTRGQQVTLSCSPISGHRSVSWYQQTPGQGLQFLFEYFSETQRNKGNFPGRFSGRQFSNSRSEMNVSTLELGDSALYLCASSPGGTGFYEQYFGPGTRLTVT.

This clonotype was seen only a few times. J is TRBJ2-1 and V is TRBV27; tentatively, D is TRBD1 or TRBD2 (5 bases each). The germline V gene encodes CDR1 MNHEY and CDR2 SMNVEV (reference sequence). The germline V and J ends were trimmed by 1 base and 6 bases, with 22 bases remaining between them. This CDR3 is 18 amino acids long. Written as DNA, the CDR3 is TGTGCCAGCAGTTTATATTGGGACGCAGTCGGTGGGCTCAATGAGCAGTTCTTC. Translating it yields CASSLYWDAVGGLNEQFF.

J is TRBJ2-7 and V is TRBV24-1; the match to TRBD2 covers 7 bases. CDR3 length equals 16 residues. After removal of 2 bases from V and 3 bases from J, the junction contained 9 bases not matched to a gene. Germline V lookup: CDR1 KGHDR, CDR2 SFDVKD. CDR3 protein: CATSDSTSSGNYEQYF. The CDR3 DNA is TGTGCCACCAGTGATTCGACATCTAGCGGAAACTACGAGCAGTACTTC.

This clonotype was recorded a few times. V and J are TRBV5-1 and TRBJ2-6; D is unresolved. The CDR3 totals 16 residues. The germline V gene encodes CDR1 SGHRS and CDR2 YFSETQ. V gave up 2 bases and J gave up 0 bases, with 9 bases separating them. CDR3 region: CASSFTASSGANVLTF. Here the CDR3 DNA reads TGCGCCAGCAGCTTCACAGCTAGCTCTGGGGCCAACGTCCTGACTTTC.

Ten or more counts support this clonotype. The rearrangement joins TRBV20-1 to TRBJ2-7; 10 nucleotides line up with TRBD2. The CDR3 covers 15 residues. With V trimmed by 1 base and J by 6 bases, 9 bases remained unmatched. Germline CDR1 DFQATT, CDR2 SNEGSKA (reference sequence). CDR3 region: CSARAASGRDREQYF. The CDR3 DNA reads TGCAGTGCTAGAGCTGCGAGCGGGAGGGATCGCGAGCAGTACTTC.

This clonotype was counted ten times or more. The chain is built from TRBV5-1 and TRBJ2-5; possibly TRBD1 for D (6 bases). Trimming cost V 1 base and J 5 bases, with 15 bases left between them. CDR3 size: 15 residues. Looked up from germline, CDR1 is SGHRS and CDR2 is YFSETQ. CDR3 in amino acids: CASSLNRALQETQYF. The CDR3 DNA reads as TGCGCCAGCAGCTTGAACAGGGCGCTTCAGGAGACCCAGTACTTC.

This clonotype was counted only a few times. A read error is possible here, since a much larger clone lies one base away. A read error is likely, as this CDR3 ends without the conserved phenylalanine or tryptophan. The CDR3 sequence: CASSFITEVREQYL. The CDR3 region has the DNA TGTGCCAGCAGCTTCATAACAGAGGTCCGGGAGCAGTACCTC. The chain uses TRBV7-2 and TRBJ2-7; D ambiguous. Germline loops: CDR1 SGHTA, CDR2 FQGNSA. The CDR3 is 14 residues long. Trimming shortened V by 3 bases and J by 7 bases, and 16 bases separated the two germline ends.

The rearrangement links TRBV6-5 to TRBJ2-2; tentatively, D is TRBD2 (5 bases). Trimming shortened V by 2 bases and J by 3 bases, and 7 bases separated the two germline ends. Germline loops: CDR1 MNHEY, CDR2 SVGAGI. The CDR3 contains 14 residues. The CDR3: CASSYGLYTGELFF. Here the CDR3 DNA reads TGTGCCAGCAGTTACGGACTTTACACCGGGGAGCTGTTTTTT.

The chain links TRBV5-1 to TRBJ2-5; the match to TRBD2 covers 7 bases. The J segment lost 2 bases and the V segment lost 0 bases, leaving 7 bases of the junction unmatched. The CDR3 contains 16 residues. Per germline, CDR1 SGHRS and CDR2 YFSETQ. The CDR3 DNA reads TGCGCCAGCAGCTTGGGCGGGACTAACACACAAGAGACCCAGTACTTC. Its protein is CASSLGGTNTQETQYF.

This clonotype was seen more than once but under ten times. The V gene is TRBV5-5, the J gene TRBJ1-5; 8 nucleotides match TRBD1. J gave up 1 base and V 3 bases, and 0 bases lay outside the gene matches. Germline CDR1 reads SGHKS; CDR2 reads YYEKEE (reference sequence). The CDR3 is 14 amino acids. CDR3 sequence (DNA): TGTGCCAGCAGCTGGGACAGGAGCAATCAGCCCCAGCATTTT. This translates into CASSWDRSNQPQHF. The complete variable domain, with remaining parts taken from reference TRBV5-5 and TRBJ1-5, reads DAGVTQSPTHLIKTRGQQVTLRCSPISGHKSVSWYQQVLGQGPQFIFQYYEKEERGRGNFPDRFSARQFPNYSSELNVNALLLGDSALYLCASSWDRSNQPQHFGDGTRLSIL.

The V and J genes are TRBV5-1 and TRBJ2-2; TRBD1 is a possible D gene (5 bases). V was clipped by 4 bases and J by 3 bases, with 13 bases between them. The CDR3 extends over 15 amino acids. Per germline, CDR1 SGHRS and CDR2 YFSETQ. This CDR3 is CASSPKTGYTGELFF. CDR3 DNA sequence: TGCGCCAGCAGCCCAAAAACAGGTTACACCGGGGAGCTGTTTTTT. The variable domain in full, completed from reference TRBV5-1 and TRBJ2-2, reads KAGVTQTPRYLIKTRGQQVTLSCSPISGHRSVSWYQQTPGQGLQFLFEYFSETQRNKGNFPGRFSGRQFSNSRSEMNVSTLELGDSALYLCASSPKTGYTGELFFGEGSRLTVL.

This clonotype has only a few counts. The chain uses TRBV5-1 and TRBJ2-3; D assignment may be TRBD1 or TRBD2 (5 bases each). The CDR3 is 15 amino acids. The germline gives CDR1 SGHRS, CDR2 YFSETQ. Trimming pared 5 bases from V and 0 bases from J, leaving 13 bases between. The CDR3 DNA sequence: TGCGCCAGCAGGCCCGGGACCCCTAGCACAGATACGCAGTATTTT. Translating gives CASRPGTPSTDTQYF.

This clonotype has only a few counts. The chain joins TRBV4-2 to TRBJ2-7; 9 bases match TRBD1. After removal of 4 bases from V and 0 bases from J, the junction contained 16 bases not matched to a gene. Per germline, CDR1 LGHNA and CDR2 YNFKEQ. The CDR3 is 19 amino acids. CDR3 in amino acids: CASSPGTGKGIRSSYEQYF. CDR3 in DNA: TGTGCCAGCAGCCCGGGGACAGGGAAGGGGATAAGGAGCTCCTACGAGCAGTACTTC.

The chain is built from TRBV7-9 and TRBJ2-7; 7 bases align to TRBD1. The trim removed 0 bases at V and 5 bases at J, leaving 4 bases unmatched. Germline lookup yields CDR1 SEHNR and CDR2 FQNEAQ (reference sequence). The CDR3 spans 14 residues. The chain's CDR3 is CASSLADRVHEQYF. In DNA, the CDR3 is TGTGCCAGCAGCTTAGCCGACAGGGTGCACGAGCAGTACTTC.